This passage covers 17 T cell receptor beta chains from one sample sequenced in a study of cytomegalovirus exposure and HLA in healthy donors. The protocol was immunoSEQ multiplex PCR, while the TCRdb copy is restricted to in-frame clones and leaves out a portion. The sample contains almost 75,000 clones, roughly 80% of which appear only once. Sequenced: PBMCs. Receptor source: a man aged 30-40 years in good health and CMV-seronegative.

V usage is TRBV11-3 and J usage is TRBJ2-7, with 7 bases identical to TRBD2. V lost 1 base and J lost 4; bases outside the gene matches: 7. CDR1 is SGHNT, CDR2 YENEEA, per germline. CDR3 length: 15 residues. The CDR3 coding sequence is TGTGCCAGCAGCTTAGGGATAAGCGGGAAGTACGAGCAGTACGTC. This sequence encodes CASSLGISGKYEQYV.

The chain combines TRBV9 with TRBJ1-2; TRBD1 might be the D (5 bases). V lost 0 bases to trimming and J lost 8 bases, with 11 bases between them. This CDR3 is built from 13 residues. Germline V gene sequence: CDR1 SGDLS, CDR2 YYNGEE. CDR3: CASSVDMGGGYTF. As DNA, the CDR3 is TGTGCCAGCAGCGTAGATATGGGGGGAGGCTACACCTTC.

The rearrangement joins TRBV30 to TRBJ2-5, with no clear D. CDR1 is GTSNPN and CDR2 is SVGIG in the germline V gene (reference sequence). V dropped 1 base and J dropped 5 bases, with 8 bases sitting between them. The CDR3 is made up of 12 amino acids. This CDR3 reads CAWSERLETQYF. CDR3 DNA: TGTGCCTGGAGTGAGAGGTTGGAGACCCAGTACTTC.

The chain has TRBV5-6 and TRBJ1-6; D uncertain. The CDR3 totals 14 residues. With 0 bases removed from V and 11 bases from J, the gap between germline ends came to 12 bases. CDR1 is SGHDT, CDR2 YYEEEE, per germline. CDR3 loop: CASSLAGLATPLHF. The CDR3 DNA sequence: TGTGCCAGCAGCTTGGCCGGCCTAGCGACACCCCTCCACTTT.

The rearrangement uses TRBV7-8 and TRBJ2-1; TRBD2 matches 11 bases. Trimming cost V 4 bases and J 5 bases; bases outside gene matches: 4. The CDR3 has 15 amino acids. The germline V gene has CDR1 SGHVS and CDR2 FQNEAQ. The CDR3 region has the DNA TGTGCCAGCAGCTCTCCGGGACTAGCGGACAATGAGCAGTTCTTC. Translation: CASSSPGLADNEQFF.

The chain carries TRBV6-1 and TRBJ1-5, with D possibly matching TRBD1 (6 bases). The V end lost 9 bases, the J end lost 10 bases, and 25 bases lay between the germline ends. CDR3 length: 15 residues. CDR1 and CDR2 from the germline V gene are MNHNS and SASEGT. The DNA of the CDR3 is TGTGCCAGTCAATACAGCGAGGACAGCGGGGTACCCCAGCATTTT. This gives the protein CASQYSEDSGVPQHF.

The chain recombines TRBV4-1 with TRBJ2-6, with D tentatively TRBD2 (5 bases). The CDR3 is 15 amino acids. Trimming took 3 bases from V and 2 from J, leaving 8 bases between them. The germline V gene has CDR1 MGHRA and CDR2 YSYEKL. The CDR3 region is CASSQDGAGANVLTF. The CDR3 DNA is TGCGCCAGCAGCCAGGACGGGGCTGGGGCCAACGTCCTGACTTTC.

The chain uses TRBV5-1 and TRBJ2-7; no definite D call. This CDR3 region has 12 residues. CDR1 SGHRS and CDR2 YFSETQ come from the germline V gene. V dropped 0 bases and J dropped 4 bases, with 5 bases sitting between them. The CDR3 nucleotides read TGCGCCAGCAGCTTGGATCAGTACGAGCAGTACTTC. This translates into CASSLDQYEQYF.

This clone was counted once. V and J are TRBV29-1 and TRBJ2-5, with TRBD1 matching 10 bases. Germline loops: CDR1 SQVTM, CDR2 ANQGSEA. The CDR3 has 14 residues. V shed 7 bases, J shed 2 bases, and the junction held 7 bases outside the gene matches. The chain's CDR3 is CSGGTGVLQETQYF. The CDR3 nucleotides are TGCAGCGGTGGGACAGGGGTGTTACAAGAGACCCAGTACTTC.

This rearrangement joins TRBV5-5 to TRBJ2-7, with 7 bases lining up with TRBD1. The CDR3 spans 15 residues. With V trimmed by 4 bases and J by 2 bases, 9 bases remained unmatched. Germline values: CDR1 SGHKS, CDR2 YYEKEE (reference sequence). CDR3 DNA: TGTGCCAGCAGCCAGACAGGGAGTAGGCCCTACGAGCAGTACGTC. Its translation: CASSQTGSRPYEQYV.

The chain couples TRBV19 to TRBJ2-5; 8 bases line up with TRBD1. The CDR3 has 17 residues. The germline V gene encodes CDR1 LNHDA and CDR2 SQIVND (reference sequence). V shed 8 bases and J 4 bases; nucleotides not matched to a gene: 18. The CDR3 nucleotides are TGTGCCAGTTCCAGGGGGCGAGGGGCCGTGGTCCTAGAGACCCAGTACTTC. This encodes CASSRGRGAVVLETQYF.

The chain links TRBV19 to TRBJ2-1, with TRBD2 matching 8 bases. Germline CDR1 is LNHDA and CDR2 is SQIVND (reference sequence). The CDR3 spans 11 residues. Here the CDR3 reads CGCGGYNEQFF. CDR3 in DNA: TGTGGGTGCGGGGGGTACAATGAGCAGTTCTTC.

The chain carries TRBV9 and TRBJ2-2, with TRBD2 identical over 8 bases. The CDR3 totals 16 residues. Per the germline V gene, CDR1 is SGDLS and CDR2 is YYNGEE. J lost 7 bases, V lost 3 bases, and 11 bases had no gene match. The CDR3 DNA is TGTGCCAGCAGCGCGTCCCGGGGGGGGGCCGGCGGGGAGCTGTTTTTT. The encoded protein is CASSASRGGAGGELFF.

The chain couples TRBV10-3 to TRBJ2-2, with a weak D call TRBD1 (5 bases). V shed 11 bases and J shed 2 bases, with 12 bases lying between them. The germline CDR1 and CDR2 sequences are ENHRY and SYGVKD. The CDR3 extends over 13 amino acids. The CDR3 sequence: CASKGLNTGELFF. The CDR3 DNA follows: TGTGCCTCTAAGGGGTTAAACACCGGGGAGCTGTTTTTT.

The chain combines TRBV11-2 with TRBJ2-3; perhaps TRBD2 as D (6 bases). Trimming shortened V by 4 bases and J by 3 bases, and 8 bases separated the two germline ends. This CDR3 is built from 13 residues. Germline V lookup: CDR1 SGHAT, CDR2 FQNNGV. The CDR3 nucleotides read TGTGCCAGCAGCTACGGGAGAACAGATACGCAGTATTTT. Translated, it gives CASSYGRTDTQYF.

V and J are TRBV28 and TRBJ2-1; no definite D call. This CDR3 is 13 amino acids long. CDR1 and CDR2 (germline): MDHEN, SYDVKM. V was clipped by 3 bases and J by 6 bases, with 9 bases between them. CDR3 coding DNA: TGTGCCAGCAGTTTGAGCTGGAGCAATGAGCAGTTCTTC. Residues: CASSLSWSNEQFF.

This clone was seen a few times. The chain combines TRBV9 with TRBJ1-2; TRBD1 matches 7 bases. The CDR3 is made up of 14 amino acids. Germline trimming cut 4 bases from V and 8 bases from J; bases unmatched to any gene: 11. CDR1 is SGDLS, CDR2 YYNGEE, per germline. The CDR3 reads CASSPYRGGEGYTF. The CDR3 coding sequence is TGTGCCAGCAGCCCGTACAGGGGTGGAGAAGGCTACACCTTC.